This TCR beta chain was sequenced in a study of T-cell reconstitution after alpha-beta-depleted transplantation in children. For TCRbeta, the library was prepared with unique molecular identifiers. Via MiXCR, TCRdb re-called the PCR reads, giving one row per CDR3 protein. Here the sample spans over 200,000 distinct CDR3 sequences, more than 15% being singletons. The germline gives CDR1 SQVTM, CDR2 ANQGSEA. The CDR3 is made up of 16 amino acids. V was shortened by 4 bases and J by 0 bases, with 13 bases between the two germline ends. For this clonotype: What it binds is unknown.

Study-wide results and caveats: It was newly produced T cells that mostly accounted for T-cell counts and diversity one year after transplant. After transplant, high TCRbeta diversity at day 60 in some patients arose from surviving recipient T cells and thymic progenitors. Reports say that about two months after transplant, the alpha-beta T cells came out of several hundred graft clones that had expanded.

V usage is TRBV29-1 and J usage is TRBJ2-6; maybe TRBD2 (6 bases). This sample comprised PBMCs, mostly from graft donor cells, obtained 360 days after TCRalphabeta/CD19-depleted stem cell transplant. The source is a male patient aged 2 to 9 who had a stem cell transplant for acute lymphoblastic leukemia, so the T cells may come from the graft donor. The CDR3 DNA reads as TGCAGCGTTGGCTGGGACTTCCTCTCTGGGGCCAACGTCCTGACTTTC. It yields the protein CSVGWDFLSGANVLTF.